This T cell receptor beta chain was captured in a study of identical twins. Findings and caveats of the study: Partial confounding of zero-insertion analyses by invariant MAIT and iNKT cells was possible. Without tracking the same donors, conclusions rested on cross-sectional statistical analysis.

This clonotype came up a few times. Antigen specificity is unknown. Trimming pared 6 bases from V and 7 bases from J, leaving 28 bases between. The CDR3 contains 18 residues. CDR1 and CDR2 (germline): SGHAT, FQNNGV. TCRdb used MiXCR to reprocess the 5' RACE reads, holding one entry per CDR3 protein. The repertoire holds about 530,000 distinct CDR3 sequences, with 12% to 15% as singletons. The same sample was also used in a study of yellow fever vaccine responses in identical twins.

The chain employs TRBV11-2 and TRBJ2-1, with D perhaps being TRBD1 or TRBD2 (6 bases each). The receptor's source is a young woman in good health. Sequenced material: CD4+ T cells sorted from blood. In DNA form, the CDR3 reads TGTGCCAGCAGACGATCCGGGACTCAAGTGGGGGGCAAGAATGAGCAGTTCTTC. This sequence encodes CASRRSGTQVGGKNEQFF.